This entry is about one T cell receptor beta chain. Sequencing was performed with immunoSEQ multiplex PCR; in TCRdb, only in-frame clones are kept and a portion is missing. The sample holds tens of thousands of clones; 75% to 90% are singletons and the top ten take less than 20%. These data come from a study of PD-L1 blockade in urothelial cancer. Study as a whole: In the mid-2010s, patients got going on atezolizumab, taking 1,200 mg intravenously every 3 weeks.

Germline values: CDR1 LNHDA, CDR2 SQIVND (reference sequence). Deletions cut 2 bases from V and 0 bases from J, with 8 bases between. The CDR3 has 15 amino acids. Time point defined: pretreatment peripheral blood. This chain uses TRBV19 with TRBJ2-4; D not resolved. This receptor was taken from a man aged 60-69 years with urothelial cancer. The source material was PBMCs, sampled around atezolizumab (anti-PD-L1) treatment. CDR3 nucleotide sequence: TGTGCCAGTAGTATAAAGATACTAGCCAAAAACATTCAGTACTTC. As protein: CASSIKILAKNIQYF.